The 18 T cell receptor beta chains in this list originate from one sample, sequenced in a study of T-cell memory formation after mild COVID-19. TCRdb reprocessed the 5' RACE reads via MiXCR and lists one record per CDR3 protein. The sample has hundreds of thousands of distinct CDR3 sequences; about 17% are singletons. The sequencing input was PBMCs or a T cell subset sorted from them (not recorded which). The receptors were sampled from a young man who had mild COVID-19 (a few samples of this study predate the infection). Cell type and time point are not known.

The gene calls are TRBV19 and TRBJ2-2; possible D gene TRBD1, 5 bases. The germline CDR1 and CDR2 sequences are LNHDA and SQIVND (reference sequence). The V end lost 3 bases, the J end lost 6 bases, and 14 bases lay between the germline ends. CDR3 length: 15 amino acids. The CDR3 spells CASSIGWGEAGELFF. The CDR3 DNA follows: TGTGCCAGTAGTATTGGGTGGGGCGAAGCCGGGGAGCTGTTTTTT.

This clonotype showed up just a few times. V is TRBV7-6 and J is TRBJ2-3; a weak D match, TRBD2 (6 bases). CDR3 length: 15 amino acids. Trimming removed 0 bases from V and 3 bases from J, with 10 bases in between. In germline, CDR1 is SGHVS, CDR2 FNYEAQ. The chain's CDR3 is CASSLASAGTDTQYF. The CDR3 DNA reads TGTGCCAGCAGCTTAGCTTCCGCGGGGACAGATACGCAGTATTTT.

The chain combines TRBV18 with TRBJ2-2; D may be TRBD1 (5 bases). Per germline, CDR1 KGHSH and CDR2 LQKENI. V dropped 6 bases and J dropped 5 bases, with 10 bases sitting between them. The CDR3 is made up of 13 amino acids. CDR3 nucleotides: TGTGCCAGCTCGACAGATGGAACCGGGGAGCTGTTTTTT. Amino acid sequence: CASSTDGTGELFF.

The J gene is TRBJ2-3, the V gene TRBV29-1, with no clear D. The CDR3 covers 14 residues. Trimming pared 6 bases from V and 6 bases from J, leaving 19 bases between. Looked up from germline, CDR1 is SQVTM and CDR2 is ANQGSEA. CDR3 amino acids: CSVPPPDRVDTQYF. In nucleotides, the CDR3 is TGCAGCGTCCCCCCCCCCGACCGTGTGGATACGCAGTATTTT.

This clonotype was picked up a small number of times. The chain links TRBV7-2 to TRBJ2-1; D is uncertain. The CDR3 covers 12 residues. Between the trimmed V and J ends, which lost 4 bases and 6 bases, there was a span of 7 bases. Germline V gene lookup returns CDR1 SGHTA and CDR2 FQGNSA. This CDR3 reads CASSSVGNEQFF. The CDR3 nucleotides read TGTGCCAGCAGCTCTGTTGGCAATGAGCAGTTCTTC.

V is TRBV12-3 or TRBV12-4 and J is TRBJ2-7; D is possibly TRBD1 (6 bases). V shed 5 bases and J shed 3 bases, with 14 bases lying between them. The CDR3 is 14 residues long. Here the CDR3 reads CASSRGGGDYEQYF. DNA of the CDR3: TGTGCCAGCAGTCGAGGGGGTGGGGACTACGAGCAGTACTTC.

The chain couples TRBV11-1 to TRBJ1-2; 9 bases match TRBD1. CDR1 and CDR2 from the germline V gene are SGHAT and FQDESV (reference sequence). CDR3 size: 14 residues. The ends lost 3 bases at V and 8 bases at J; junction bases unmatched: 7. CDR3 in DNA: TGTGCCAGCAGCTTGAACCGGGACAGGGACGGCTACACCTTC. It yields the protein CASSLNRDRDGYTF.

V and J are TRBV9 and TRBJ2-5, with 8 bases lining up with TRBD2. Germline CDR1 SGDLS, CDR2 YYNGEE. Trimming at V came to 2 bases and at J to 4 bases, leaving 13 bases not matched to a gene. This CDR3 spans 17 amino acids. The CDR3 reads CASSVGLASWVGETQYF. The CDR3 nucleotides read TGTGCCAGCAGCGTCGGACTAGCAAGTTGGGTTGGAGAGACCCAGTACTTC.

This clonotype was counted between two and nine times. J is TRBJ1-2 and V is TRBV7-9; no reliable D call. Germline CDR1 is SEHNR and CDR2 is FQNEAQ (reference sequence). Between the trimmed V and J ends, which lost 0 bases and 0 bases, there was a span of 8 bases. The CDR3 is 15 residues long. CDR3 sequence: CASSLALRTNYGYTF. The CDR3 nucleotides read TGTGCCAGCAGCTTAGCTCTGAGGACTAACTATGGCTACACCTTC.

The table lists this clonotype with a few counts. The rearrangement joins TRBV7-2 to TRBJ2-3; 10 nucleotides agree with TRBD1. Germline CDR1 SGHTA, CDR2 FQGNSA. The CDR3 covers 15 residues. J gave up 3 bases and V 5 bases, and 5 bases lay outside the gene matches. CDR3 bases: TGTGCCAGCAGCCGACAGGGGGCGCGAACAGATACGCAGTATTTT. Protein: CASSRQGARTDTQYF.

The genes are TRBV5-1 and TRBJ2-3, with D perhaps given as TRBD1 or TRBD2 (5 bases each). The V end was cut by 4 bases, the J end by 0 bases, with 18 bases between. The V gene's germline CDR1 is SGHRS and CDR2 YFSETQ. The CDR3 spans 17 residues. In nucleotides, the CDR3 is TGCGCCAGCAGCGCTGGGACCAACTCGGGTAGCACAGATACGCAGTATTTT. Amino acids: CASSAGTNSGSTDTQYF.

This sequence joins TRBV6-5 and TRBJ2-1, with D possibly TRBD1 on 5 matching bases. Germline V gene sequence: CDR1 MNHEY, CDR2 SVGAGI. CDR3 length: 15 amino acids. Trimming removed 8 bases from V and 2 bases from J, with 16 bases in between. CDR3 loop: CASAVGLATYNEQFF. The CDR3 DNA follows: TGTGCCAGCGCGGTGGGGCTGGCGACCTACAATGAGCAGTTCTTC.

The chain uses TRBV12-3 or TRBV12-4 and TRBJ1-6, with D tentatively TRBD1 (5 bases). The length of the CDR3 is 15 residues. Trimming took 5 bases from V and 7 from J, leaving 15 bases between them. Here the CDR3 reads CASSLPGRNNSPLHF. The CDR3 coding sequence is TGTGCCAGCAGTCTCCCGGGACGGAACAATTCACCCCTCCACTTT.

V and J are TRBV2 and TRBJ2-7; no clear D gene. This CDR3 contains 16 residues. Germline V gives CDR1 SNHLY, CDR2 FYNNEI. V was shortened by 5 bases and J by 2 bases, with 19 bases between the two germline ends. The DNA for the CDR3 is TGTGCCAGCAGTTCGGTCTCGCAGCCTAACCCCTACGAGCAGTACTTC. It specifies CASSSVSQPNPYEQYF. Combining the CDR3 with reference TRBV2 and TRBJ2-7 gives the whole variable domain EPEVTQTPSHQVTQMGQEVILRCVPISNHLYFYWYRQILGQKVEFLVSFYNNEISEKSEIFDDQFSVERPDGSNFTLKIRSTKLEDSAMYFCASSSVSQPNPYEQYFGPGTRLTVT.

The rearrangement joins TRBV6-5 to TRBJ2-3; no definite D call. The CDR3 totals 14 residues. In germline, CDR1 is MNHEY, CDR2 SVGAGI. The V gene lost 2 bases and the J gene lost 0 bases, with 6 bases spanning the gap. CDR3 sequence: CASSYDTSTDTQYF. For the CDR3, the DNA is TGTGCCAGCAGTTACGACACCAGCACAGATACGCAGTATTTT.

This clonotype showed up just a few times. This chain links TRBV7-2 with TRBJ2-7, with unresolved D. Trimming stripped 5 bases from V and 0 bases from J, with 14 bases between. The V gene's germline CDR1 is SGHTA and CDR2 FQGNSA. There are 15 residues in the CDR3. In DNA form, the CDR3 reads TGTGCCAGCAGCCGACCCGGACCTCACTCCTACGAGCAGTACGTC. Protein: CASSRPGPHSYEQYV.

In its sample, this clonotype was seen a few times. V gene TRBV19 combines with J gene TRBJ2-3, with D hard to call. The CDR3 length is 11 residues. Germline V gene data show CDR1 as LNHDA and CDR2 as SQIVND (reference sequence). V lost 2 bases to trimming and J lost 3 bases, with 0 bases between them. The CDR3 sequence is CASSITDTQYF. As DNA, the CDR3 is TGTGCCAGTAGTATAACAGATACGCAGTATTTT.

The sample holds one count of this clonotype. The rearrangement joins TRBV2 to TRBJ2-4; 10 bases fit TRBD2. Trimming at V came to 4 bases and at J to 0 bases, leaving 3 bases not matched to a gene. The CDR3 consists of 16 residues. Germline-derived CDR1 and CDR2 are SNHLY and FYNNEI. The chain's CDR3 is CASSGLAGVAKNIQYF. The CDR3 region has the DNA TGTGCCAGCAGTGGCCTAGCGGGAGTAGCCAAAAACATTCAGTACTTC.